Shown below are 12 T cell receptor beta chains from a single sample sequenced in a study of a mutant IDH1 vaccine in newly diagnosed glioma. Stated time point: baseline, week 1 (first vaccination visit). Noted treatment: pre-vaccination baseline after standard-of-care therapy. Using immunoSEQ multiplex PCR, the repertoire was profiled, and TCRdb retains in-frame clones only, with some absent. In the table there are some 56,000 clones, more than 85% of which are singletons. This specimen consisted of PBMCs, obtained from a glioma patient treated with radiotherapy, temozolomide or both. The receptors stem from a man aged 50-59 years with glioma.

The chain employs TRBV6-5 and TRBJ1-1; D unresolved. V was shortened by 6 bases and J by 7 bases, with 18 bases between the two germline ends. This CDR3 has 14 residues. Germline V CDR1 and CDR2: MNHEY, SVGAGI. As DNA, the CDR3 is TGTGCCAGCAGCTCCGGTCCAACAACCCTTGAAGCTTTCTTT. Translation: CASSSGPTTLEAFF.

On this clone: A read error may produce the germline difference seen at one junction end. This chain connects TRBV4-2 to TRBJ1-4; no clear D. Germline CDR1 is LGHNA and CDR2 is YNFKEQ. The CDR3 has 14 residues. CDR3 nucleotide sequence: TGTGCCAGCAGCCAAGACAGGTCCCGGGAAAAAGTGTTTTTT. As protein: CASSQDRSREKVFF.

The V gene is TRBV7-8, the J gene TRBJ1-1; no definite D call. CDR1 is SGHVS and CDR2 is FQNEAQ in the germline V gene. V lost 4 bases to trimming and J lost 2 bases, with 8 bases between them. This CDR3 contains 13 residues. Written as DNA, the CDR3 is TGTGCCAGCAGCTCTAGAACCAACACTGAAGCTTTCTTT. It encodes CASSSRTNTEAFF.

J is TRBJ2-5 and V is TRBV7-9, with D perhaps TRBD1 (5 bases). The V end was cut by 5 bases, the J end by 5 bases, with 18 bases between. The CDR3 is made up of 15 amino acids. In germline, CDR1 is SEHNR, CDR2 FQNEAQ (reference sequence). DNA for the CDR3: TGTGCCAGCAGCAACTCGGCAGGGCGTCGGGAGACCCAGTACTTC. The encoded protein is CASSNSAGRRETQYF.

This rearrangement joins TRBV6-5 to TRBJ1-2; the match to TRBD1 covers 7 bases. V gave up 6 bases and J gave up 4 bases; unmatched junction bases: 2. Germline CDR1 reads MNHEY; CDR2 reads SVGAGI. This CDR3 is built from 12 residues. CDR3 sequence reads: CASRDRAYGYTF. In nucleotides, the CDR3 is TGTGCCAGCAGAGACAGGGCCTATGGCTACACCTTC.

The table lists this clone with a count of one. The chain employs TRBV9 and TRBJ2-7; no clear D. The CDR3 has 14 amino acids. CDR1 is SGDLS and CDR2 is YYNGEE in the germline V gene. V lost 0 bases and J 2 bases, leaving 9 bases between the germline ends. CDR3 sequence: CASSVGYGTYEQYF. Written as DNA, the CDR3 is TGTGCCAGCAGCGTAGGGTACGGAACCTACGAGCAGTACTTC.

This clone was observed a single time. V is TRBV4-1 and J is TRBJ2-1, with D unclear. The CDR3 totals 11 residues. V was clipped by 1 base and J by 9 bases, with 4 bases between them. Germline values: CDR1 MGHRA, CDR2 YSYEKL. The CDR3 bases are TGCGCCAGCAGCCAAGGTAGTGAGCAGTTCTTC. It encodes CASSQGSEQFF.

The chain uses TRBV7-9 and TRBJ2-7; D possibly matches TRBD1 or TRBD2 (6 bases each). The germline CDR1 and CDR2 sequences are SEHNR and FQNEAQ (reference sequence). This CDR3 has 16 amino acids. Trimming stripped 6 bases from V and 2 bases from J, with 20 bases between. In DNA, the CDR3 is TGTGCCAGCAGTTCTAGAAGGGGGGCACCCCCCTACGAGCAGTACTTC. This translates into CASSSRRGAPPYEQYF. Looking up the rest from reference TRBV7-9 and TRBJ2-7 gives the full variable domain: DTGVSQNPRHKITKRGQNVTFRCDPISEHNRLYWYRQTLGQGPEFLTYFQNEAQLEKSRLLSDRFSAERPKGSFSTLEIQRTEQGDSAMYLCASSSRRGAPPYEQYFGPGTRLTVT.

The chain links TRBV11-3 to TRBJ1-6, with D perhaps matching TRBD1 (5 bases). The CDR3 runs 13 residues. The germline CDR1 and CDR2 sequences are SGHNT and YENEEA. Trimming removed 5 bases at V and 9 bases at J, with 11 bases between. CDR3 DNA sequence: TGTGCCAGCAGCCGCGCCGGGGGTTCACCCCTCCACTTT. It yields the protein CASSRAGGSPLHF.

This clone was counted once. This sequence joins TRBV9 and TRBJ2-3; D gene unclear. With 1 base removed from V and 2 bases from J, the gap between germline ends came to 2 bases. Germline V gene lookup returns CDR1 SGDLS and CDR2 YYNGEE. The CDR3 runs 12 residues. CDR3 sequence reads: CASSVITDTQYF. In DNA, the CDR3 is TGTGCCAGCAGCGTAATCACAGATACGCAGTATTTT.

J is TRBJ1-3 and V is TRBV9, with TRBD1 identical over 12 bases. Trimming took 0 bases from V and 2 from J; bases not matched to a gene: 0. This CDR3 spans 16 amino acids. Germline V gene lookup returns CDR1 SGDLS and CDR2 YYNGEE. The CDR3 sequence: CASSVGDRGPGNTIYF. CDR3 in DNA: TGTGCCAGCAGCGTAGGGGACAGGGGGCCTGGAAACACCATATATTTT. Looking up the rest from reference TRBV9 and TRBJ1-3 gives the full variable domain: DSGVTQTPKHLITATGQRVTLRCSPRSGDLSVYWYQQSLDQGLQFLIQYYNGEERAKGNILERFSAQQFPDLHSELNLSSLELGDSALYFCASSVGDRGPGNTIYFGEGSWLTVV.

The V gene is TRBV5-1, the J gene TRBJ1-3; no clear D gene. Germline V gives CDR1 SGHRS, CDR2 YFSETQ. V was shortened by 0 bases and J by 2 bases, with 9 bases between the two germline ends. This CDR3 has 15 amino acids. The CDR3, as DNA: TGCGCCAGCAGCTTGGCCAATGGGGCTGGAAACACCATATATTTT. Translated, it gives CASSLANGAGNTIYF. The whole variable domain, filled in from reference TRBV5-1 and TRBJ1-3, reads KAGVTQTPRYLIKTRGQQVTLSCSPISGHRSVSWYQQTPGQGLQFLFEYFSETQRNKGNFPGRFSGRQFSNSRSEMNVSTLELGDSALYLCASSLANGAGNTIYFGEGSWLTVV.